Following are 3 T cell receptor beta chains from one sample sequenced in a study of immune heterogeneity within non-small cell lung tumors. Template material comprised bulk tumor genomic DNA at about 660 ng per sample. Several far-apart biopsies were taken per primary tumor during surgery. The cohort was untreated, with newly diagnosed non-small cell lung cancer undergoing curative surgery. Amplification of TCR beta CDR3 was performed by multiplex PCR with 32 V and 13 J primers. TCRdb reprocessed the multiplex PCR reads with MiXCR, giving one entry per CDR3 protein. The data contain about 22,000 distinct CDR3 sequences, 27% of them singletons. Sequences were obtained from lung tumor tissue. The receptors derive from a man in his forties with non-small cell lung cancer.

This clonotype was detected a few times. The gene calls are TRBV7-9 and TRBJ2-7; 9 bases agree with TRBD1. The V and J ends lost 4 bases and 4 bases, in that order; junction bases with no gene match: 5. Germline V CDR1 and CDR2: SEHNR, FQNEAQ (reference sequence). This CDR3 is built from 14 residues. The chain's CDR3 is CASSSGTGNYEQYF. CDR3 in DNA: TGTGCCAGCAGCTCCGGGACAGGGAATTACGAGCAGTACTTC.

This clonotype was recorded once. This chain connects TRBV6-7 to TRBJ2-2; the match to TRBD2 covers 12 bases. TRBV6-7 counts as an open reading frame of uncertain function. Unmatched junction bases numbered 16, after V lost 9 bases and J lost 5 bases. This CDR3 contains 18 residues. CDR3 nucleotides: TGTGCCAGAGTTACTCTGGGCCTAGCGGGAGGGGAGACCGGGGAGCTGTTTTTT. Protein sequence: CARVTLGLAGGETGELFF.

This rearrangement joins TRBV11-3 to TRBJ2-5; 10 nucleotides agree with TRBD2. Germline assignment: CDR1 SGHNT and CDR2 YENEEA. The length of the CDR3 is 16 residues. V gave up 1 base and J gave up 2 bases; unmatched junction bases: 4. CDR3 DNA sequence: TGTGCCAGCAGCTTAGGGCGTAGCGGGGGGCAAGAGACCCAGTACTTC. It codes for CASSLGRSGGQETQYF.